This passage covers 8 T cell receptor beta chains from one sample sequenced in a study of CD8+ T cells in alopecia areata (dated by TCRdb to the late 2010s). The method behind the library was the immunoSEQ multiplex PCR assay. For TCR sequencing, RNA was extracted from every sample and reverse transcribed into cDNA to serve as template. Held by TCRdb, this immuneACCESS table contains in-frame sequences only and omits some clones. Under half of the omission traces to an unresolved V gene where checked; the cause of the rest is unknown. The sample table records approximately 140,000 clones; roughly 86% of these occur just once. Roughly 13% of the sample is held by the ten biggest clonotypes. Interpreted using the paper, the time point label stands for: less than five weeks on oral tofacitinib. The label giving this sample's treatment or condition can be read as: oral pan-JAK inhibitor, 5-10 mg twice daily.

The material was CD8+ T cells sorted from blood, obtained at week 4, from a patient treated with tofacitinib. The receptors here all came from a human donor with alopecia areata.

The rearrangement uses TRBV29-1 and TRBJ2-1; D is undetermined. This CDR3 comprises 11 residues. With 0 bases removed from V and 8 bases from J, the gap between germline ends came to 5 bases. Germline V gene data show CDR1 as SQVTM and CDR2 as ANQGSEA. CDR3 sequence: CSVEEGDEQFF. In DNA, the CDR3 is TGCAGCGTTGAAGAAGGTGATGAGCAGTTCTTC.

V usage is TRBV6-5 and J usage is TRBJ2-2; D not certain. The V end lost 0 bases, the J end lost 7 bases, and 6 bases lay between the germline ends. Germline CDR1 reads MNHEY; CDR2 reads SVGAGI. The CDR3 has 13 residues. The CDR3 sequence: CASSYSPYGELFF. The DNA for the CDR3 is TGTGCCAGCAGTTACTCCCCGTACGGGGAGCTGTTTTTT.

With respect to this clone: This CDR3 is also generated by other DNA sequences in the sample. The gene calls are TRBV7-9 and TRBJ2-1; weak D call: TRBD2 (6 bases). Germline V gene sequence: CDR1 SEHNR, CDR2 FQNEAQ (reference sequence). V lost 1 base, J lost 10 bases, and 8 bases lay in between. CDR3 size: 12 residues. The CDR3 region is CASSLGGDEQFF. The CDR3 nucleotides are TGTGCCAGCAGCTTAGGGGGGGACGAGCAGTTCTTC. The full variable domain, completed using reference TRBV7-9 and TRBJ2-1, is DTGVSQNPRHKITKRGQNVTFRCDPISEHNRLYWYRQTLGQGPEFLTYFQNEAQLEKSRLLSDRFSAERPKGSFSTLEIQRTEQGDSAMYLCASSLGGDEQFFGPGTRLTVL.

CDR3 region: CALKGQSDEQYF. The CDR3 DNA reads TGTGCCCTCAAGGGACAATCTGATGAGCAGTACTTC. The chain combines TRBV10-3 with TRBJ2-7, with D maybe TRBD1 (6 bases). Trimming removed 11 bases at V and 7 bases at J, with 18 bases between. The germline V gene encodes CDR1 ENHRY and CDR2 SYGVKD. This CDR3 spans 12 amino acids.

The V call is TRBV6-5, the J call TRBJ2-2, with 9 bases fitting TRBD1. This CDR3 contains 15 residues. Germline CDR1 MNHEY, CDR2 SVGAGI. The ends lost 6 bases at V and 8 bases at J; junction bases unmatched: 10. Here the CDR3 DNA reads TGTGCCAGCAGCCCCGGGACAGGGAATTCAGGGGAGCTGTTTTTT. It codes for CASSPGTGNSGELFF.

The V call is TRBV6-5, the J call TRBJ2-1; 12 bases are a match to TRBD2. Germline values: CDR1 MNHEY, CDR2 SVGAGI. The junction had 12 bases not matched to a gene; V was cut back by 6 bases and J by 12 bases. The CDR3 loop spans 15 amino acids. CDR3: CASSPLAGGPLGQFF. CDR3 nucleotide sequence: TGTGCCAGCAGCCCGCTAGCGGGAGGGCCTTTAGGGCAGTTCTTC.

V and J are TRBV27 and TRBJ2-7; D is uncertain. V was trimmed by 3 bases and J by 2 bases, leaving 8 bases between them. CDR3 length: 13 residues. The V gene's germline CDR1 is MNHEY and CDR2 SMNVEV (reference sequence). CDR3 loop: CASSLGQTYEQYF. Written as DNA, the CDR3 is TGTGCCAGCAGTTTGGGTCAGACCTACGAGCAGTACTTC.

The chain couples TRBV30 to TRBJ2-1, with a weak D call TRBD1 (7 bases). Germline V gene lookup returns CDR1 GTSNPN and CDR2 SVGIG (reference sequence). The germline V and J ends were trimmed by 0 bases and 7 bases, with 13 bases remaining between them. This CDR3 is 14 amino acids long. Written as DNA, the CDR3 is TGTGCCTGGAGTGTAGGAGGGGGCCCAAATGAGCAGTTCTTC. It translates to CAWSVGGGPNEQFF. Supplemented by reference TRBV30 and TRBJ2-1, the full variable domain reads SQTIHQWPATLVQPVGSPLSLECTVEGTSNPNLYWYRQAAGRGLQLLFYSVGIGQISSEVPQNLSASRPQDRQFILSSKKLLLSDSGFYLCAWSVGGGPNEQFFGPGTRLTVL.